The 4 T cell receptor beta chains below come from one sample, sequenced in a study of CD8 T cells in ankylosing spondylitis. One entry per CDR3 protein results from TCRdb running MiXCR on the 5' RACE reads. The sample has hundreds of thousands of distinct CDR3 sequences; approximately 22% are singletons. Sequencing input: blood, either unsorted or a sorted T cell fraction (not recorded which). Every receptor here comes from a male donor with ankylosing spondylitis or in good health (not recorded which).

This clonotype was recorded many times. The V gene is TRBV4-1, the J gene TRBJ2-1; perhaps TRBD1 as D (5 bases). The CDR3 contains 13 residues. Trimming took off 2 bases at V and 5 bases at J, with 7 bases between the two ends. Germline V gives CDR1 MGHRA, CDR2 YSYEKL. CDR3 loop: CASSQQGHNEQFF. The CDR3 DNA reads TGCGCCAGCAGCCAACAGGGCCACAATGAGCAGTTCTTC.

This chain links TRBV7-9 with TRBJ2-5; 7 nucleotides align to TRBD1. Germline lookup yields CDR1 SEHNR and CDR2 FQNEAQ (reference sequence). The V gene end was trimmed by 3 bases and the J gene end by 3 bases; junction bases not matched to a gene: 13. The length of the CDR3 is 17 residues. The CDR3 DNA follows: TGTGCCAGCAGCTTTAAAACCGGGACAGAAAAAGAAGAGACCCAGTACTTC. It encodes CASSFKTGTEKEETQYF. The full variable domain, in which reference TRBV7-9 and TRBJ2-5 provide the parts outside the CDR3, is DTGVSQNPRHKITKRGQNVTFRCDPISEHNRLYWYRQTLGQGPEFLTYFQNEAQLEKSRLLSDRFSAERPKGSFSTLEIQRTEQGDSAMYLCASSFKTGTEKEETQYFGPGTRLLVL.

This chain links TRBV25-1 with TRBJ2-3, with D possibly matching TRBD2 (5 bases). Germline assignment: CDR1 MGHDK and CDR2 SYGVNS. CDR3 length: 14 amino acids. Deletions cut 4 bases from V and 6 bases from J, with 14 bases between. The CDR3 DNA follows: TGTGCCAGCAGTGTGGTCGTCTCGGGGGATACGCAGTATTTT. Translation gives CASSVVVSGDTQYF.

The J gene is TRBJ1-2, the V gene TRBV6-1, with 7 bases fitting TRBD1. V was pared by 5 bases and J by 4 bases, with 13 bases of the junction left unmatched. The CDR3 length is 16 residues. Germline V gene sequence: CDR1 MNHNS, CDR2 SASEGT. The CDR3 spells CASSPEGTAPGYGYTF. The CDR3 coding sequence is TGTGCCAGCAGTCCCGAAGGGACAGCCCCCGGCTATGGCTACACCTTC.